These T cell receptor beta chains were read from a single sample in a study of blood T cell repertoires in COVID-19. TCRdb's table, derived via immunoSEQ multiplex PCR, lists solely in-frame clones and lacks some. This sample has around 150,000 clones, with approximately 88% found just once. Sequenced input: PBMCs or T cells enriched from blood (not recorded which). The receptors stem from a woman in her sixties or seventies who had recovered from COVID-19. CDR3s include the opening cysteine and the closing phenylalanine or tryptophan. The order of the fields is J gene, V gene, clone size, D gene, CDR3 DNA, CDR3 protein. D genes are given only for firm matches. Clone size is not always given. Where it is, it says once, few, many or a class for expanded clones.

j_call: TRBJ1-2
v_call: TRBV4-2
clone_size: -
d_call: TRBD1
cdr3_nt: TGTGCCAGCAGCCAGGGACAGGACTATGGCTACACCTTC
cdr3_aa: CASSQGQDYGYTF

j_call: TRBJ1-4
v_call: TRBV5-8
clone_size: -
d_call: TRBD1
cdr3_nt: TGTGCCAGCAGCCCTGAAGGGGACAGGGTTGAAAAACTGTTTTTT
cdr3_aa: CASSPEGDRVEKLFF

j_call: TRBJ1-2
v_call: TRBV28
clone_size: -
d_call: -
cdr3_nt: TGTGCCAGCAGTTTGGGCTCAGGGAACTATGGCTACACCTTC
cdr3_aa: CASSLGSGNYGYTF

j_call: TRBJ1-4
v_call: TRBV5-1
clone_size: -
d_call: TRBD1
cdr3_nt: TGCGCCAGCAGCTCGGGGACAGGGGGACGTAATGAAAAACTGTTTTTT
cdr3_aa: CASSSGTGGRNEKLFF

j_call: TRBJ2-1
v_call: TRBV3-1/TRBV3-2
clone_size: -
d_call: -
cdr3_nt: TGTGCCAGCAGCCAACCCCACGGAGGGTATTTCTTC
cdr3_aa: CASSQPHGGYFF

j_call: TRBJ2-5
v_call: TRBV18
clone_size: -
d_call: TRBD1
cdr3_nt: TGTGCCAGCTCGCTAAGGACAGGGACCCAAGAGACCCAGTACTTC
cdr3_aa: CASSLRTGTQETQYF

j_call: TRBJ1-2
v_call: TRBV5-1
clone_size: -
d_call: -
cdr3_nt: TGCGCCAGCAGCCCGGAGGGCAGCTATGGCTACACCTTC
cdr3_aa: CASSPEGSYGYTF

j_call: TRBJ2-3
v_call: TRBV5-1
clone_size: -
d_call: -
cdr3_nt: TGCGCCAGCAGCGCACGTCCGGGGGGCCCTAGCACAGATACGCAGTATTTT
cdr3_aa: CASSARPGGPSTDTQYF

j_call: TRBJ1-1
v_call: TRBV3-1/TRBV3-2
clone_size: -
d_call: -
cdr3_nt: TGTGCCAGCAGCTATTCGACAGAGAGAGCTTTCTTT
cdr3_aa: CASSYSTERAFF

j_call: TRBJ2-7
v_call: TRBV28
clone_size: -
d_call: TRBD2
cdr3_nt: TGTGCCAGCAGTTCGGCGGGAGGGGTCTCCTACGAGCAGTACTTC
cdr3_aa: CASSSAGGVSYEQYF

j_call: TRBJ2-1
v_call: TRBV27
clone_size: -
d_call: TRBD1
cdr3_nt: TGTGCCAGCAGTTTATTAGGGACAGCCTCCTACAATGAGCAGTTCTTC
cdr3_aa: CASSLLGTASYNEQFF

j_call: TRBJ1-2
v_call: TRBV11-2
clone_size: -
d_call: TRBD1
cdr3_nt: TGTGCCAGCGGCCACGCAGGGGGGATGGATGGCTACACCTTC
cdr3_aa: CASGHAGGMDGYTF

j_call: TRBJ2-3
v_call: TRBV3-1/TRBV3-2
clone_size: -
d_call: TRBD2
cdr3_nt: TGTGCCAGCAGAGGAGGACTAGCGATAGATACGCAGTATTTT
cdr3_aa: CASRGGLAIDTQYF

j_call: TRBJ1-5
v_call: TRBV19
clone_size: -
d_call: -
cdr3_nt: TGTGCCAGTAGTATCCAGACAGGGCCCCAGCATTTT
cdr3_aa: CASSIQTGPQHF

j_call: TRBJ2-7
v_call: TRBV15
clone_size: -
d_call: TRBD1
cdr3_nt: TGTGCCACCAGCAGAGAGCGGACAGGGGCGGGTTACGAGCAGTACTTC
cdr3_aa: CATSRERTGAGYEQYF

j_call: TRBJ1-1
v_call: TRBV6-2/TRBV6-3
clone_size: -
d_call: TRBD1
cdr3_nt: TGTGCCAGCAGCATTTCTAGGACAGGGGGCACTGAAGCTTTCTTT
cdr3_aa: CASSISRTGGTEAFF

j_call: TRBJ1-5
v_call: TRBV10-3
clone_size: few
d_call: -
cdr3_nt: TGTGCCATCAGGGAGGGTGAGGGCCAGCCCCAGCATTTT
cdr3_aa: CAIREGEGQPQHF

j_call: TRBJ1-2
v_call: TRBV19
clone_size: few
d_call: -
cdr3_nt: TGTGCCAGTAGCCCAAAAGGGGCGGCGGAACTCTATGGCTACACCTTC
cdr3_aa: CASSPKGAAELYGYTF

j_call: TRBJ1-5
v_call: TRBV6-5
clone_size: -
d_call: -
cdr3_nt: TGTGCCAGCACGTCTTACACGGGTCAGCCCCAGCATTTT
cdr3_aa: CASTSYTGQPQHF

j_call: TRBJ1-4
v_call: TRBV7-9
clone_size: -
d_call: TRBD1
cdr3_nt: TGTGCCAGCAGCCTTAACAGGGGGCAGAATGAAAAACTGTTTTTT
cdr3_aa: CASSLNRGQNEKLFF